These 12 T cell receptor beta chains were sequenced from one sample in a study of shared clonotypes between healthy human individuals. The assay was immunoSEQ multiplex PCR, and TCRdb's table has in-frame clones only and misses some. Here the sample spans over a million clones, around three quarters being singletons. Sample: memory CD4+ T cells from PBMCs. Subset in this sample: CD45RA-negative fraction. The receptors were gathered from a man in his late teens or twenties in good health. Some clones in this sample may be carry-over from other donors' samples.

The chain joins TRBV6-1 to TRBJ2-1; D is ambiguous. The CDR3 extends over 11 amino acids. The germline V and J ends were trimmed by 4 bases and 9 bases, with 7 bases remaining between them. CDR1 and CDR2 (germline): MNHNS, SASEGT. This CDR3 reads CASSVLSEQFF. Written as DNA, the CDR3 is TGTGCCAGCAGTGTACTTAGTGAGCAGTTCTTC.

V gene TRBV5-1 combines with J gene TRBJ2-2; D is perhaps TRBD2 (5 bases). CDR1 is SGHRS and CDR2 is YFSETQ in the germline V gene. The V end was cut by 0 bases, the J end by 6 bases, with 12 bases between. The CDR3 is 15 residues long. In DNA, the CDR3 is TGCGCCAGCAGCTTGGTCCTAGGCGGGTCCGGGGAGCTGTTTTTT. It codes for CASSLVLGGSGELFF.

On this clone itself: This may be a read error: a much more frequent sequence differs by one nucleotide. Other DNA sequences in the sample encode the same CDR3. The rearrangement links TRBV28 to TRBJ2-5; D remains ambiguous. This CDR3 comprises 11 residues. Germline V gives CDR1 MDHEN, CDR2 SYDVKM. V shed 3 bases and J shed 5 bases, with 4 bases lying between them. CDR3 in amino acids: CASSLGETQYF. CDR3 nucleotides: TGTGCCAGCAGTTTGGGGGAGACCCAGTACTTC. The entire variable domain, with the rest obtained from reference TRBV28 and TRBJ2-5, is as follows: DVKVTQSSRYLVKRTGEKVFLECVQDMDHENMFWYRQDPGLGLRLIYFSYDVKMKEKGDIPEGYSVSREKKERFSLILESASTNQTSMYLCASSLGETQYFGPGTRLLVL.

The chain uses TRBV2 and TRBJ2-4; 8 bases are a match to TRBD1. V lost 8 bases, J lost 4 bases, and 7 bases stayed unmatched. The CDR3 is 14 residues long. Germline CDR1 is SNHLY and CDR2 is FYNNEI. In nucleotides, the CDR3 is TGTGCCAGCGAGGGGACAGGAGGGAAAAACATTCAGTACTTC. Residues: CASEGTGGKNIQYF.

This chain uses TRBV29-1 with TRBJ1-2; weak D call: TRBD1 (5 bases). Germline CDR1 and CDR2: SQVTM and ANQGSEA. The length of the CDR3 is 13 residues. Trimming took off 4 bases at V and 7 bases at J, with 16 bases between the two ends. CDR3 nucleotides: TGCAGCGTTGCTCGCACGGACAACGCTGGCTACACCTTC. This encodes CSVARTDNAGYTF.

The CDR3, as DNA: TGCGCCAGCAGCTTGCGTACTAGCGGGAGACAAGCCTACGAGCAGTACTTC. This codes for CASSLRTSGRQAYEQYF. V usage is TRBV5-1 and J usage is TRBJ2-7, with 11 bases identical to TRBD2. CDR3 length: 17 residues. J gave up 2 bases and V 1 base, and 8 bases lay outside the gene matches. Germline values: CDR1 SGHRS, CDR2 YFSETQ. Complete variable domain (other parts from reference TRBV5-1 and TRBJ2-7): KAGVTQTPRYLIKTRGQQVTLSCSPISGHRSVSWYQQTPGQGLQFLFEYFSETQRNKGNFPGRFSGRQFSNSRSEMNVSTLELGDSALYLCASSLRTSGRQAYEQYFGPGTRLTVT.

With regard to this clone: A far larger clone is off by one base, so a read error is likely. The identical CDR3 is also encoded by other nucleotide sequences in the sample. The CDR3 DNA is TGTGCCAGCAGCTTAGTGGAGAACACTGAAGCTTTCTTT. Translating gives CASSLVENTEAFF. The V call is TRBV7-9, the J call TRBJ1-1; D remains ambiguous. The CDR3 totals 13 residues. V gave up 1 base and J gave up 1 base, with 4 bases separating them. CDR1 is SEHNR, CDR2 FQNEAQ, per germline (reference sequence).

The chain's CDR3 is CASSQDLAGAREQYF. The CDR3 DNA follows: TGTGCCAGCAGCCAAGATCTAGCGGGAGCACGCGAGCAGTACTTC. The V and J genes are TRBV14 and TRBJ2-7; 10 bases align to TRBD2. J gave up 6 bases and V 0 bases, and 5 bases lay outside the gene matches. Germline values: CDR1 SGHDN, CDR2 FVKESK. The CDR3 has 15 residues.

The chain is built from TRBV5-1 and TRBJ2-7, with TRBD1 matching over 10 bases. The trim removed 4 bases at V and 6 bases at J, leaving 10 bases unmatched. This CDR3 region has 15 residues. The V gene's germline CDR1 is SGHRS and CDR2 YFSETQ. Here the CDR3 DNA reads TGCGCCAGCAGCACCGGGGACAGGGGTGTGAGCGAGCAGTACTTC. It is translated as CASSTGDRGVSEQYF. The complete variable domain, with remaining parts taken from reference TRBV5-1 and TRBJ2-7, reads KAGVTQTPRYLIKTRGQQVTLSCSPISGHRSVSWYQQTPGQGLQFLFEYFSETQRNKGNFPGRFSGRQFSNSRSEMNVSTLELGDSALYLCASSTGDRGVSEQYFGPGTRLTVT.

Remarks on this clone: This may be a read error, as it is one base from a much larger clone. The V gene is TRBV2, the J gene TRBJ1-1; the D is unclear. Per germline, CDR1 SNHLY and CDR2 FYNNEI. The CDR3 totals 13 residues. CDR3 protein: CVSTPMGYTEAFF. The CDR3 DNA follows: TGTGTCAGCACTCCGATGGGCTACACTGAAGCTTTCTTT.

The chain joins TRBV9 to TRBJ2-3, with a weak D call TRBD2 (6 bases). V lost 3 bases, J lost 4 bases, and 12 bases lay in between. From germline, CDR1 is SGDLS and CDR2 YYNGEE. The CDR3 has 14 amino acids. The CDR3 loop reads CASSDLSGSDTQYF. For the CDR3, the DNA is TGTGCCAGCAGCGACCTTAGCGGTTCAGATACGCAGTATTTT.

The V call is TRBV28, the J call TRBJ2-3; possibly TRBD2 for D (5 bases). Germline CDR1 reads MDHEN; CDR2 reads SYDVKM. There are 12 residues in the CDR3. V lost 7 bases to trimming and J lost 2 bases, with 7 bases between them. CDR3 coding DNA: TGTGCCAGCACGGGAAACACAGATACGCAGTATTTT. As protein: CASTGNTDTQYF.